One and the same sample provided the 32 T cell receptor beta chains below, sequenced in a study of T cell repertoires in cytomegalovirus infection. Antigens for these TCRs are unknown. One entry per CDR3 protein results from TCRdb running MiXCR on the reads. The table lists a few hundred thousand distinct CDR3 sequences, over 35% of them singletons. Sequencing was performed on cultured PBMCs, taken from culture after CMV antigen stimulation. Receptors were obtained from a human donor in good health (CMV status not recorded). Some clones in this sample may be carry-over from other donors' samples.

This rearrangement joins TRBV7-6 to TRBJ1-4; tentatively, D is TRBD1 (5 bases). The CDR3 is made up of 16 amino acids. V was shortened by 4 bases and J by 1 base, with 13 bases between the two germline ends. Per germline, CDR1 SGHVS and CDR2 FNYEAQ. DNA of the CDR3: TGTGCCAGCAGCTCGCCCGGGACGAAAACTAATGAAAAACTGTTTTTT. It is translated as CASSSPGTKTNEKLFF.

This clonotype was counted between two and nine times. V and J are TRBV5-1 and TRBJ2-2; D is perhaps TRBD1 (5 bases). Deletions cut 0 bases from V and 3 bases from J, with 15 bases between. The CDR3 runs 17 residues. Germline V lookup: CDR1 SGHRS, CDR2 YFSETQ. Here the CDR3 DNA reads TGCGCCAGCAGCTTGGAGTTTGGTGCAGGGTACACCGGGGAGCTGTTTTTT. It specifies CASSLEFGAGYTGELFF.

The chain is built from TRBV27 and TRBJ2-5; tentative D call: TRBD2 (6 bases). V shed 5 bases and J shed 4 bases, with 14 bases lying between them. The CDR3 is made up of 14 amino acids. CDR1 is MNHEY, CDR2 SMNVEV, per germline (reference sequence). The CDR3 nucleotides are TGTGCCAGCAGTCAAGGACGGGGAGGAGAGACCCAGTACTTC. The encoded protein is CASSQGRGGETQYF.

This clonotype was seen a handful of times. This chain links TRBV12-3 or TRBV12-4 with TRBJ2-1, with TRBD1 identical over 9 bases. The CDR3 is made up of 14 amino acids. V trimming: 5 bases; J trimming: 11 bases; junction bases outside the gene matches: 10. The CDR3 region is CASSEGNRGRKQFF. CDR3 in DNA: TGTGCCAGCAGTGAGGGTAACAGGGGGCGCAAGCAGTTCTTC.

This clonotype was found many times. This rearrangement joins TRBV7-8 to TRBJ2-3; D call uncertain. V was trimmed by 3 bases and J by 0 bases, leaving 7 bases between them. In germline, CDR1 is SGHVS, CDR2 FQNEAQ. The CDR3 is made up of 14 amino acids. CDR3 in DNA: TGTGCCAGCAGCTTTGACTCTAGCACAGATACGCAGTATTTT. This encodes CASSFDSSTDTQYF.

This clonotype was detected once. The chain recombines TRBV12-3 or TRBV12-4 with TRBJ1-3; 8 bases map to TRBD1. The length of the CDR3 is 16 residues. V shed 7 bases, J shed 0 bases, and the junction held 8 bases outside the gene matches. CDR3 residues: CASNKGDRSSGNTIYF. The CDR3 bases are TGTGCCAGCAACAAAGGGGACAGGAGCTCTGGAAACACCATATATTTT.

The V gene is TRBV7-7, the J gene TRBJ1-3; a weak D match, TRBD1 (6 bases). V lost 5 bases and J lost 2, with 13 bases in between. The CDR3 is 15 residues long. Germline V gives CDR1 SSHAT, CDR2 FNYEAQ (reference sequence). CDR3: CASSLDRNPGNTIYF. The CDR3 DNA reads as TGTGCCAGCAGCCTTGACAGGAATCCTGGAAACACCATATATTTT.

The chain recombines TRBV20-1 with TRBJ1-3, with 7 bases identical to TRBD1. There are 13 residues in the CDR3. CDR1 is DFQATT and CDR2 is SNEGSKA in the germline V gene (reference sequence). The ends lost 6 bases at V and 4 bases at J; junction bases unmatched: 6. CDR3 region: CSAPRQGGNTIYF. CDR3 nucleotide sequence: TGCAGTGCCCCTAGACAGGGAGGAAACACCATATATTTT.

The genes are TRBV7-6 and TRBJ2-7; a weak D match, TRBD2 (6 bases). CDR3 length: 16 amino acids. The V and J ends lost 5 bases and 2 bases respectively, with 19 bases between them. From germline, CDR1 is SGHVS and CDR2 FNYEAQ. The CDR3 loop reads CASSPLWRPGAYEQYF. CDR3 DNA sequence: TGTGCCAGCAGCCCCCTTTGGAGGCCGGGGGCCTACGAGCAGTACTTC.

The chain uses TRBV6-2 or TRBV6-3 and TRBJ1-1; D not resolved. There are 13 residues in the CDR3. In germline, CDR1 is MNHEY, CDR2 SVGEGT. Trimming took 2 bases from V and 5 from J, leaving 9 bases between them. CDR3 region: CASSYGRRTEAFF. DNA for the CDR3: TGTGCCAGCAGTTACGGGAGGAGGACTGAAGCTTTCTTT.

The chain uses TRBV5-6 and TRBJ2-1, with 7 bases that match TRBD1. With 3 bases clipped from V and 4 bases from J, the junction kept 7 bases outside the gene matches. Per germline, CDR1 SGHDT and CDR2 YYEEEE. The CDR3 runs to 15 residues. In DNA form, the CDR3 reads TGTGCCAGCAGCTCCGCCGGGACAGCTTACAATGAGCAGTTCTTC. Encoded protein: CASSSAGTAYNEQFF.

A few counts support this clonotype. V and J are TRBV19 and TRBJ2-1; 14 nucleotides line up with TRBD2. This CDR3 has 15 residues. Germline assignment: CDR1 LNHDA and CDR2 SQIVND (reference sequence). Trimming removed 5 bases from V and 6 bases from J; junction bases left unmatched: 3. The CDR3 is CASSRLAGGGNEQFF. CDR3 DNA sequence: TGTGCCAGTAGTCGACTAGCGGGGGGGGGCAATGAGCAGTTCTTC. The full variable domain, completed using reference TRBV19 and TRBJ2-1, is DGGITQSPKYLFRKEGQNVTLSCEQNLNHDAMYWYRQDPGQGLRLIYYSQIVNDFQKGDIAEGYSVSREKKESFPLTVTSAQKNPTAFYLCASSRLAGGGNEQFFGPGTRLTVL.

J is TRBJ2-1 and V is TRBV19; 7 bases are shared with TRBD2. With V trimmed by 2 bases and J by 7 bases, 5 bases remained unmatched. CDR3 length equals 14 residues. Germline V CDR1 and CDR2: LNHDA, SQIVND (reference sequence). CDR3 in amino acids: CASSISGNQNEQFF. In nucleotides, the CDR3 is TGTGCCAGTAGTATAAGCGGGAATCAGAATGAGCAGTTCTTC.

Regarding this clonotype: The CDR3 does not close with the conserved phenylalanine or tryptophan, likely indicating a read error. This sequence joins TRBV27 and TRBJ1-5, with no clear D. CDR1 is MNHEY and CDR2 is SMNVEV in the germline V gene (reference sequence). V lost 10 bases, J lost 5 bases, and 15 bases lay in between. This CDR3 region has 13 residues. The CDR3 sequence is CAIPPLGYQPQHC. CDR3 in DNA: TGTGCCATCCCGCCTCTTGGTTATCAGCCCCAGCATTGT.

This clonotype was observed a handful of times. The gene calls are TRBV12-3 or TRBV12-4 and TRBJ1-1; D may be TRBD1 (5 bases). This CDR3 spans 13 amino acids. V lost 7 bases and J lost 4, with 13 bases in between. This chain's CDR3 is CASTLDIPTEAFF. CDR3 bases: TGTGCCAGCACCCTGGACATCCCCACTGAAGCTTTCTTT.

The gene calls are TRBV5-6 and TRBJ1-2; 7 nucleotides agree with TRBD1. With V trimmed by 7 bases and J by 7 bases, 7 bases remained unmatched. CDR3 size: 12 residues. The germline CDR1 and CDR2 sequences are SGHDT and YYEEEE. The CDR3 spells CASHATGSGYTF. As DNA, the CDR3 is TGTGCCAGCCATGCGACAGGGAGTGGCTACACCTTC.

The chain links TRBV11-2 to TRBJ2-3; TRBD2 matches 8 bases. V shed 5 bases and J 6 bases; nucleotides not matched to a gene: 7. This CDR3 has 14 amino acids. Per germline, CDR1 SGHAT and CDR2 FQNNGV. The chain's CDR3 is CASSTTSGGDTQYF. The CDR3 DNA reads as TGTGCCAGCAGCACCACTAGCGGCGGGGATACGCAGTATTTT.

A few counts support this clonotype. The rearrangement links TRBV20-1 to TRBJ1-1; D perhaps matches TRBD1 (5 bases). V dropped 8 bases and J dropped 3 bases, with 10 bases sitting between them. The CDR3 is 11 residues long. Germline values: CDR1 DFQATT, CDR2 SNEGSKA (reference sequence). Written as DNA, the CDR3 is TGCAGTACAGGACGGGACACTGAAGCTTTCTTT. It encodes CSTGRDTEAFF.

V usage is TRBV14 and J usage is TRBJ1-6, with D uncertain. Germline V gene data show CDR1 as SGHDN and CDR2 as FVKESK. This CDR3 has 15 residues. V was trimmed by 4 bases and J by 4 bases, leaving 11 bases between them. CDR3 DNA sequence: TGTGCCAGCAGCCTCCTTACCGGGTATAATTCACCCCTCCACTTT. This codes for CASSLLTGYNSPLHF. The full variable domain, rest sourced from reference TRBV14 and TRBJ1-6, is EAGVTQFPSHSVIEKGQTVTLRCDPISGHDNLYWYRRVMGKEIKFLLHFVKESKQDESGMPNNRFLAERTGGTYSTLKVQPAELEDSGVYFCASSLLTGYNSPLHFGNGTRLTVT.

V and J are TRBV5-4 and TRBJ2-1; maybe TRBD1 (5 bases). The CDR3 runs to 14 residues. Trimming pared 0 bases from V and 7 bases from J, leaving 11 bases between. In germline, CDR1 is SGHNT, CDR2 YYREEE (reference sequence). The CDR3 sequence is CASSLDSTVNEQFF. In DNA, the CDR3 is TGTGCCAGCAGCTTGGATTCGACAGTTAATGAGCAGTTCTTC.

This sequence joins TRBV6-1 and TRBJ1-3, with unresolved D. V lost 5 bases to trimming and J lost 2 bases, with 10 bases between them. CDR1 is MNHNS and CDR2 is SASEGT in the germline V gene. The CDR3 is 14 amino acids. The DNA of the CDR3 is TGTGCCAGCAGTCGAGACGAGACTGGAAACACCATATATTTT. It yields the protein CASSRDETGNTIYF.

This clonotype was seen once. The DNA of the CDR3 is TGTGCCAGTAGTATAGATCCCCTTGTACTGGCGGTTGGCACCGGGGAGCTGTTTTTT. Its protein product is CASSIDPLVLAVGTGELFF. The genes are TRBV19 and TRBJ2-2; D is undetermined. This CDR3 is 19 amino acids long. V was trimmed by 0 bases and J by 4 bases, leaving 21 bases between them. Looked up from germline, CDR1 is LNHDA and CDR2 is SQIVND (reference sequence).

The V call is TRBV7-2, the J call TRBJ1-2, with TRBD1 as a possible D gene (5 bases). V was cut by 4 bases and J by 3 bases, with 12 bases left in between. Looked up from germline, CDR1 is SGHTA and CDR2 is FQGNSA. The CDR3 extends over 14 amino acids. CDR3 protein: CASSSDRIYYGYTF. CDR3 DNA sequence: TGTGCCAGCAGCTCCGACAGAATCTACTATGGCTACACCTTC. Complete variable domain (other parts from reference TRBV7-2 and TRBJ1-2): GAGVSQSPSNKVTEKGKDVELRCDPISGHTALYWYRQSLGQGLEFLIYFQGNSAPDKSGLPSDRFSAERTGGSVSTLTIQRTQQEDSAVYLCASSSDRIYYGYTFGSGTRLTVV.

The genes are TRBV7-9 and TRBJ1-6; D might be TRBD1 (6 bases). Germline V lookup: CDR1 SEHNR, CDR2 FQNEAQ (reference sequence). This CDR3 region has 14 residues. Trimming took 5 bases from V and 4 from J, leaving 9 bases between them. CDR3 in DNA: TGTGCCAGCAGCCCGGACAGTTATAATTCACCCCTCCACTTT. This translates into CASSPDSYNSPLHF. Supplemented by reference TRBV7-9 and TRBJ1-6, the full variable domain reads DTGVSQNPRHKITKRGQNVTFRCDPISEHNRLYWYRQTLGQGPEFLTYFQNEAQLEKSRLLSDRFSAERPKGSFSTLEIQRTEQGDSAMYLCASSPDSYNSPLHFGNGTRLTVT.

The V call is TRBV7-8, the J call TRBJ2-7; 7 bases agree with TRBD2. From germline, CDR1 is SGHVS and CDR2 FQNEAQ. The J segment lost 0 bases and the V segment lost 0 bases, leaving 2 bases of the junction unmatched. This CDR3 comprises 15 residues. CDR3 nucleotide sequence: TGTGCCAGCAGCTTAGCAAGGACTAGCTCCTACGAGCAGTACTTC. Translation gives CASSLARTSSYEQYF.

The chain carries TRBV9 and TRBJ1-1; D uncertain. CDR1 is SGDLS, CDR2 YYNGEE, per germline. Trimming pared 0 bases from V and 1 base from J, leaving 7 bases between. CDR3 length equals 14 residues. This CDR3 reads CASSVGRWNTEAFF. The DNA of the CDR3 is TGTGCCAGCAGCGTAGGGAGGTGGAACACTGAAGCTTTCTTT.

The chain employs TRBV24-1 and TRBJ2-1; D is uncertain. Germline lookup yields CDR1 KGHDR and CDR2 SFDVKD. Between the trimmed V and J ends, which lost 0 bases and 9 bases, there was a span of 5 bases. CDR3 length: 12 amino acids. DNA for the CDR3: TGTGCCACCAGTGATTTGGGGTTTGAGCAGTTCTTC. It yields the protein CATSDLGFEQFF.

This clonotype occurred a few times. The chain links TRBV6-1 to TRBJ2-7; no firm D call. In germline, CDR1 is MNHNS, CDR2 SASEGT. V lost 7 bases and J lost 6, with 22 bases in between. This CDR3 has 15 residues. The CDR3 DNA sequence: TGTGCCAGCATTGTTAGTCGGCAGGATACTGGCGAGCAGTACTTC. Protein: CASIVSRQDTGEQYF.

This clonotype was found a few times. CDR3 protein: CASSLERGLAGGTDTQYF. CDR3 nucleotides: TGTGCCAGCAGCTTAGAGAGGGGACTAGCGGGGGGCACAGATACGCAGTATTTT. V gene TRBV7-2 combines with J gene TRBJ2-3; the match to TRBD2 covers 14 bases. CDR1 SGHTA and CDR2 FQGNSA come from the germline V gene. Trimming took 1 base from V and 1 from J; bases not matched to a gene: 4. This CDR3 is built from 18 residues.

The chain has TRBV7-2 and TRBJ2-1, with 11 bases that match TRBD2. From germline, CDR1 is SGHTA and CDR2 FQGNSA. Trimming at V came to 8 bases and at J to 12 bases, leaving 12 bases not matched to a gene. The CDR3 extends over 14 amino acids. The CDR3 is CASETSGNLGWQFF. The CDR3 bases are TGTGCCAGCGAGACTAGCGGGAACCTGGGTTGGCAGTTCTTC.

This clonotype appeared a few times. The chain combines TRBV7-2 with TRBJ1-5; D ambiguous. V lost 0 bases to trimming and J lost 7 bases, with 10 bases between them. Germline V gives CDR1 SGHTA, CDR2 FQGNSA. CDR3 length equals 14 residues. The CDR3 DNA reads as TGTGCCAGCAGCTTAGCAGGAGATGCGCAGCCCCAGCATTTT. It yields the protein CASSLAGDAQPQHF. The variable domain in full, with the rest retrieved from reference TRBV7-2 and TRBJ1-5, is GAGVSQSPSNKVTEKGKDVELRCDPISGHTALYWYRQSLGQGLEFLIYFQGNSAPDKSGLPSDRFSAERTGGSVSTLTIQRTQQEDSAVYLCASSLAGDAQPQHFGDGTRLSIL.

The chain couples TRBV11-2 to TRBJ2-7; D remains unclear. The CDR3 length is 15 residues. The germline CDR1 and CDR2 sequences are SGHAT and FQNNGV. Trimming stripped 6 bases from V and 3 bases from J, with 18 bases between. CDR3 sequence reads: CASSTMFRRNYEQYF. CDR3 nucleotide sequence: TGTGCCAGCAGTACGATGTTTCGGCGGAACTACGAGCAGTACTTC. Together with reference TRBV11-2 and TRBJ2-7, the CDR3 gives the full variable domain: EAGVAQSPRYKIIEKRQSVAFWCNPISGHATLYWYQQILGQGPKLLIQFQNNGVVDDSQLPKDRFSAERLKGVDSTLKIQPAKLEDSAVYLCASSTMFRRNYEQYFGPGTRLTVT.